This T cell receptor beta chain was found in a study of blood T cell repertoires in COVID-19. Study-wide context: Researchers got acute and convalescent COVID-19 samples from the United States, Italy and Spain.

The method was immunoSEQ multiplex PCR; TCRdb's version includes in-frame clones alone and lacks a portion of them. The profile shows about 100,000 clones, about 82% of them singletons. V lost 7 bases, J lost 6 bases, and 9 bases stayed unmatched. CDR3 length: 14 residues. The germline V gene has CDR1 SGDLS and CDR2 YYNGEE. This chain uses TRBV9 with TRBJ1-4, with 7 bases that match TRBD1. The clonotype originates from a man aged 50 or older with active or convalescent COVID-19. The sample comprised peripheral blood. The CDR3 region is CASAPRGSYEKLFF. CDR3 bases: TGTGCCAGCGCCCCCAGGGGGTCCTATGAAAAACTGTTTTTT.